The following is a T cell receptor beta chain sequence with its context. V shed 4 bases and J shed 0 bases, with 10 bases lying between them. The CDR3 runs to 14 residues. CDR1 and CDR2 from the germline V gene are MNHEY and SVGAGI. This record belongs to a study of beta chain features in type 1 diabetes. Sequenced material consisted of expressed TCRB transcripts (all of the isolated RNA was reverse transcribed). Method: immunoSEQ multiplex PCR; TCRdb's copy keeps in-frame clones and lacks some. The sample lists roughly 300,000 clones, 6.5% to 10% occurring once. The TCR comes from a woman younger than 30 in good health. The chain carries TRBV6-5 and TRBJ2-7; D gene unclear. Sequenced input: central memory CD4+ T cells from blood. This CDR3 is CASSSSWLSYEQYF. As DNA, the CDR3 is TGTGCCAGCAGTTCTAGTTGGCTCTCCTACGAGCAGTACTTC.